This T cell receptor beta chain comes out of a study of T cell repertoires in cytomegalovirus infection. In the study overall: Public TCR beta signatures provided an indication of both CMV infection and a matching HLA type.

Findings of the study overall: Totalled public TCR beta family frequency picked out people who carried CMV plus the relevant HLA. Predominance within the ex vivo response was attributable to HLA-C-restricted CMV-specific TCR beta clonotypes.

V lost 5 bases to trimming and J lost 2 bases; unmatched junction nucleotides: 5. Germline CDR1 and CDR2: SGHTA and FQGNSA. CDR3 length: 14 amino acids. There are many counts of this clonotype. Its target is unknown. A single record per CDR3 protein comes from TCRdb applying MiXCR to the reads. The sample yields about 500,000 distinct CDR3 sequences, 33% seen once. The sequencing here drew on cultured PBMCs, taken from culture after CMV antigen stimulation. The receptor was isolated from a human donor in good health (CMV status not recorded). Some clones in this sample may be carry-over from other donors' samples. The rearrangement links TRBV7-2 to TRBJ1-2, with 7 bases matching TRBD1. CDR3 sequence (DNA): TGTGCCAGCAGCGCTTCGACAGGGAACTATGGCTACACCTTC. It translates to CASSASTGNYGYTF.